This passage covers 11 T cell receptor beta chains from one sample sequenced in a study of CD8+CD57+ T cells in acquired aplastic anemia. CDR3 and TCR beta VDJ profiling relied on genomic DNA as the template. TCRdb itself ran the reads through MiXCR, one entry per CDR3 protein. The sample carries roughly 40,000 distinct CDR3 sequences, about two thirds recorded once. Sequenced material: sorted CD4+, CD8+, or CD8+CD57+ T cells (not recorded which) from PBMCs. The source is a human donor in good health, serving as a control.

V gene TRBV24-1 combines with J gene TRBJ2-1; D not resolved. Between the trimmed V and J ends, which lost 4 bases and 11 bases, there was a span of 17 bases. The CDR3 covers 14 residues. The germline V gene has CDR1 KGHDR and CDR2 SFDVKD. As DNA, the CDR3 is TGTGCCACCAGTGACCCCACAAGCGCAGGACAGCAGTTCTTC. This codes for CATSDPTSAGQQFF.

This chain links TRBV7-6 with TRBJ1-1; no definite D call. The V end was cut by 11 bases, the J end by 0 bases, with 1 base between. CDR1 is SGHVS and CDR2 is FNYEAQ in the germline V gene. CDR3 length: 9 residues. CDR3: CALNTEAFF. Here the CDR3 DNA reads TGTGCCCTGAACACTGAAGCTTTCTTT.

In the case of this clonotype: Since no conserved phenylalanine or tryptophan closes the CDR3, a read error is the likely cause. V usage is TRBV20-1 and J usage is TRBJ2-1; 12 bases fit TRBD2. The CDR3 has 16 residues. The germline CDR1 and CDR2 sequences are DFQATT and SNEGSKA (reference sequence). The CDR3, as DNA: TGCAGTGCTGGAGACTCCACTAGCGGGGGGTACAATGAGCAGTTCTCC. Its protein product is CSAGDSTSGGYNEQFS.

The gene calls are TRBV2 and TRBJ2-1; no definite D call. Trimming shortened V by 4 bases and J by 8 bases, and 18 bases separated the two germline ends. Germline-derived CDR1 and CDR2 are SNHLY and FYNNEI. The CDR3 covers 15 residues. CDR3 sequence: CASSVGPGPEDEQFF. CDR3 coding DNA: TGTGCCAGCAGTGTCGGGCCAGGACCTGAGGATGAGCAGTTCTTC.

CDR3 nucleotide sequence: TGTGCCAGCAGCGTAAGAGAAGGGAGCTCGGTTGGTTCACCCCTCCACTTT. It codes for CASSVREGSSVGSPLHF. The chain employs TRBV9 and TRBJ1-6; D remains ambiguous. Trimming stripped 1 base from V and 9 bases from J, with 20 bases between. Germline V gene data show CDR1 as SGDLS and CDR2 as YYNGEE. CDR3 size: 17 residues.

This clonotype was found many times. V usage is TRBV5-4 and J usage is TRBJ2-7; 8 bases agree with TRBD2. This CDR3 is built from 14 residues. Germline V gene sequence: CDR1 SGHNT, CDR2 YYREEE (reference sequence). The V and J ends lost 0 bases and 2 bases, in that order; junction bases with no gene match: 1. CDR3 bases: TGTGCCAGCAGCTTGGAGGGACTAGCCTACGAGCAGTACTTC. Its translation is CASSLEGLAYEQYF.

This clonotype was seen many times. One base away lies a much larger clone, so this may be a sequencing read error. The chain is built from TRBV29-1 and TRBJ2-6; 8 nucleotides line up with TRBD2. V lost 0 bases and J lost 4; bases outside the gene matches: 8. The CDR3 contains 17 residues. Germline-derived CDR1 and CDR2 are SQVTM and ANQGSEA. The CDR3 protein is CSVEDWRGAGGANVLTF. In nucleotides, the CDR3 is TGCAGCGTTGAAGATTGGCGGGGGGCGGGGGGGGCCAACGTCCTGACTTTC.

This clonotype was seen many times. The chain has TRBV11-2 and TRBJ2-1; weak D call: TRBD1 (6 bases). Germline V lookup: CDR1 SGHAT, CDR2 FQNNGV. V lost 5 bases and J lost 6, with 23 bases in between. CDR3 length: 17 residues. The CDR3 reads CASSLETGLSLSNEQFF. The CDR3 DNA is TGTGCCAGCAGCCTGGAAACAGGGTTAAGTTTAAGCAATGAGCAGTTCTTC.

The chain employs TRBV10-3 and TRBJ2-1; D is undetermined. V was shortened by 0 bases and J by 2 bases, with 11 bases between the two germline ends. Germline values: CDR1 ENHRY, CDR2 SYGVKD. The CDR3 has 16 amino acids. CDR3 coding DNA: TGTGCCATCAGTGAGTCTGGACCCTATACCTACAATGAGCAGTTCTTC. Translating it yields CAISESGPYTYNEQFF.

This rearrangement joins TRBV27 to TRBJ1-6, with D tentatively TRBD1 (6 bases). CDR3 length: 14 residues. Trimming took 7 bases from V and 5 from J, leaving 12 bases between them. Germline values: CDR1 MNHEY, CDR2 SMNVEV (reference sequence). CDR3 DNA sequence: TGTGCCAGCAAGGTCAGGACAGATAATTCACCCCTCCACTTT. Amino acid sequence: CASKVRTDNSPLHF.

Note on this clonotype: A junction boundary mismatches the germline segment, possibly from a read error. The chain couples TRBV4-1 to TRBJ1-1, with TRBD1 matching 12 bases. CDR1 is MGHRA, CDR2 YSYEKL, per germline. The CDR3 length is 15 residues. The CDR3 coding sequence is TGCGCTAGCAGCGTGGGACAGGGGGCGAACACTGAAGCTTTCTTT. This translates into CASSVGQGANTEAFF.